This TCR beta chain was recorded in a study of tumor and adjacent non-tumor tissue in lung cancer. Overall study context: On average, productive TCRbeta reads reached roughly 4.2 million per sample.

As to this clonotype: Its specificity is not known. Its ends do not fully match the called genes, so a read error is possible.

RNA was extracted from bulk tissue without any cell sorting. The normal lung tissue was taken more than 3 cm from the tumor edge. This CDR3 is 15 amino acids long. TCRbeta libraries were built with three rounds of nested PCR, modified from ARM-PCR. MiXCR, applied by TCRdb to the multiplex PCR reads, yields one record per CDR3 protein. The sample shows tens of thousands of distinct CDR3 sequences, 76% of them seen only once. Study-wide results and caveats: Higher tumor TCR diversity was associated with shorter survival. Tumor tissue had significantly higher TCR diversity than normal lung.

What was sequenced was distant non-tumor lung tissue. This receptor was identified in a man between 65 and 85 years old with non-small cell lung cancer. The chain combines TRBV12-3 or TRBV12-4 with TRBJ1-2; 7 bases agree with TRBD1. CDR3 nucleotide sequence: TGTGCCAGCAGTGCAAATTTGGACAGGAAATTTGGCTACGCCTTC. It specifies CASSANLDRKFGYAF.